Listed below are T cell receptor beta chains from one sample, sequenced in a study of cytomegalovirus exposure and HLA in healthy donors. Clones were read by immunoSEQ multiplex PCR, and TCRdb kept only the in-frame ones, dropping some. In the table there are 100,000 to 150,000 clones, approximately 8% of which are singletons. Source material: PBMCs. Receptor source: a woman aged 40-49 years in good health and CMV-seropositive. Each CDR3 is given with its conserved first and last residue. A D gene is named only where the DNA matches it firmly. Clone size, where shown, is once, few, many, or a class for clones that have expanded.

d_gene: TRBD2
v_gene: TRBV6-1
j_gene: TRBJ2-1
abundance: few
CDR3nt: TGTGCCAGCAGCCCTCTAGCGGGCTCCTACAATGAGCAGTTCTTC
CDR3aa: CASSPLAGSYNEQFF

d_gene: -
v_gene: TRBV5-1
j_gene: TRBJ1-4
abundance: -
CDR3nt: TGCGCCAGCAGCCCTAGCGGGGGCCCATCTTCAGGGGAACTGTTTTTT
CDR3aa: CASSPSGGPSSGELFF

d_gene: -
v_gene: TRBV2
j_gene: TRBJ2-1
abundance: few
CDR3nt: TGTGCCAGCAGTGAAAGCGTGTTCCAGGGTGAGCAGTTCTTC
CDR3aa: CASSESVFQGEQFF

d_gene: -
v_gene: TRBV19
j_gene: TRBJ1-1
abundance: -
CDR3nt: TGTGCCAGTAGTATCTGGTTTAGTACAGGGCGAGGAACACTGACAGCTTTCTTT
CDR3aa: CASSIWFSTGRGTLTAFF

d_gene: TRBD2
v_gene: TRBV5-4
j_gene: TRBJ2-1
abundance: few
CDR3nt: TGTGCCAGCAGCCTCAGGAGCGGGGGGGCGAATGAGCAGTTCTTC
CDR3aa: CASSLRSGGANEQFF

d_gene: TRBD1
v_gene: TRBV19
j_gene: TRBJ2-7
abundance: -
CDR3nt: TGTGCCAGTAGTATAGGGACAGGAGTCTACGAGCAGTACTTC
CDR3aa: CASSIGTGVYEQYF

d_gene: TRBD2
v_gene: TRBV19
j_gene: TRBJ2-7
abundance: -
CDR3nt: TGTGCCAGTAGTCCACGACTAGCGGGGGGATACGAGCAGTACTTC
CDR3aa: CASSPRLAGGYEQYF

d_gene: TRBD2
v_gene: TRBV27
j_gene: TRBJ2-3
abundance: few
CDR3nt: TGTGCCAGCAGTCGGCAACTGGCGGGGGGGGATACGCAGTATTTT
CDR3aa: CASSRQLAGGDTQYF

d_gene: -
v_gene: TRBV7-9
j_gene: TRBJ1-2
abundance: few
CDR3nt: TGTGCCAGCAGCTTAGGCGGCTATGGCTACACCTTC
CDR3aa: CASSLGGYGYTF

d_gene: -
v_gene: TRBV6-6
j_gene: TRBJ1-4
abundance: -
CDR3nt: TGTGCCAGTAGAACGGCGGGGCGGGCAAACGAAAAACTGTTTTTT
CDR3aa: CASRTAGRANEKLFF

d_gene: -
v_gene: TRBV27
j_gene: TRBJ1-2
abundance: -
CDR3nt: TGTGCCAGCAGAAGGGACACATGGTACGGCTACACCTTC
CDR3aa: CASRRDTWYGYTF